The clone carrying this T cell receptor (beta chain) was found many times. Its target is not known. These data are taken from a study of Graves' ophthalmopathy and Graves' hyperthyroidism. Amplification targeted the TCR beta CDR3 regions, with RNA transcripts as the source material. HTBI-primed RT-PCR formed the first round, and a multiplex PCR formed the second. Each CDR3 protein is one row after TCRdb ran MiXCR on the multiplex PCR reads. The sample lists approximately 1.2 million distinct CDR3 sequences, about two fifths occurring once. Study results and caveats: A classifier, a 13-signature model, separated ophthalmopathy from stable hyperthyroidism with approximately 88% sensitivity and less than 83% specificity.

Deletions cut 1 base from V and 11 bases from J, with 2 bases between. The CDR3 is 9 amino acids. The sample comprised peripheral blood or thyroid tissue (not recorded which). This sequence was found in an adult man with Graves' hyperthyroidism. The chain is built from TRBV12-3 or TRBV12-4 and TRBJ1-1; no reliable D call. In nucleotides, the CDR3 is TGTGCCAGCAGTTTAGATGCTTTCTTT. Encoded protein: CASSLDAFF.